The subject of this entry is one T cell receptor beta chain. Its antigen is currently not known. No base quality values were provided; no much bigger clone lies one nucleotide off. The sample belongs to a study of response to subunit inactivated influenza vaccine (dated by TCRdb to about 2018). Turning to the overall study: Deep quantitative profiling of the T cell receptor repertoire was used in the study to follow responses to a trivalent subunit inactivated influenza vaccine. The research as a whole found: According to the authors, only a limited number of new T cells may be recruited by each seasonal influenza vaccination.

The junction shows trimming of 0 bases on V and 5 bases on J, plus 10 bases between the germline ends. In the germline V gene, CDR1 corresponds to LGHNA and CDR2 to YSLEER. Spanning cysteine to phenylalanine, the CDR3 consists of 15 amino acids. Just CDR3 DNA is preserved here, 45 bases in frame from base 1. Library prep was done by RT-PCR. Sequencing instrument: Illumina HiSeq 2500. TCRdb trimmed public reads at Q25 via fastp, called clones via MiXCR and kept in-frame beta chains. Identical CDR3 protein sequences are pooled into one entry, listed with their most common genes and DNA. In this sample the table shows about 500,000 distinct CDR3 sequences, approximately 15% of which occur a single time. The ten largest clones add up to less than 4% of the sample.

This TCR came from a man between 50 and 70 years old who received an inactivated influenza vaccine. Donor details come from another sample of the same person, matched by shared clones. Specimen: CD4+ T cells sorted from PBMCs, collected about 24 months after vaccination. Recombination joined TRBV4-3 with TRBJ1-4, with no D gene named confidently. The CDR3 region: CASSQDPGRNEKLFF. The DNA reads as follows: TGCGCCAGCAGCCAAGATCCGGGCAGGAATGAAAAACTGTTTTTT.